This T cell receptor beta chain is drawn from a study of shared clonotypes between healthy human individuals. General observations from the study: Clonotype sharing among donors, it was expected, would be affected by sequencing depth. Memory subsets had estimated richness that was generally smaller than that of naive subsets. Around 5% was the fraction of naive CD4 clonotypes found shared across several donors. Clonotypes which were not shared had lower generation probabilities than clonotypes that all four donors shared.

Concerning this clone: Its antigen is as yet unknown.

Naive CD8 isolation took CD45RO-negative cells positively selected for CCR7 and excluded terminally differentiated effector memory CD45RA+ cells. Libraries were prepared by immunoSEQ multiplex PCR; TCRdb keeps only in-frame clonotypes and omits some of them. Among 750,000 to 1,000,000 clones listed, approximately 92% were seen once. The CDR3 extends over 14 amino acids. Germline-derived CDR1 and CDR2 are GTSNPN and SVGIG (reference sequence). Trimming removed 4 bases from V and 15 bases from J, with 25 bases in between. The J gene is TRBJ2-1, the V gene TRBV30; tentatively, D is TRBD2 (6 bases). Sequenced sample: naive CD8+ T cells sorted from blood. The receptor was isolated from a man aged 30 to 39 in good health. CDR3 nucleotide sequence: TGTGCCTGGAACCCGCAGGAGGGAGGTTTTATTCTGTTCTTC. Protein sequence: CAWNPQEGGFILFF.